Listed below are T cell receptor beta chains from one sample, sequenced in a study of blood T cell repertoires in COVID-19. Profiled with immunoSEQ multiplex PCR; TCRdb holds only in-frame clones, not every one. The sample holds under 450,000 clones, approximately 86% seen once. The material sequenced was peripheral blood. The receptors derive from a woman aged 55-70 years with COVID-19, enrolled during active disease. Each CDR3 is given with its conserved first and last residue. The order of the fields is J gene, D gene, clone size, V gene, CDR3 DNA, CDR3 protein. A D gene is named only where the DNA matches it firmly. The size of a clone is reported for some rows only, either as once, few or many, or as a class for expanded clones.

j_gene: TRBJ2-5
d_gene: TRBD1
abundance: -
v_gene: TRBV5-5
CDR3nt: TGTGCCAGCTCGCCAGACGGCATACAGGGGACCTCTACCAGGACCCAGTACTTC
CDR3aa: CASSPDGIQGTSTRTQYF

j_gene: TRBJ1-3
d_gene: TRBD1
abundance: -
v_gene: TRBV4-3
CDR3nt: TGCGCCAGCAGCCAAGATGGGACAGAAGGAAACACCATATATTTT
CDR3aa: CASSQDGTEGNTIYF

j_gene: TRBJ2-5
d_gene: -
abundance: -
v_gene: TRBV15
CDR3nt: TGTGCCACCAGCAGAGATAATCCACATCAAGAGACCCAGTACTTC
CDR3aa: CATSRDNPHQETQYF

j_gene: TRBJ2-7
d_gene: -
abundance: -
v_gene: TRBV6-1
CDR3nt: TGTGCCAGCAGTGAAGATAGTGGTTACGAGCAGTACTTC
CDR3aa: CASSEDSGYEQYF

j_gene: TRBJ1-4
d_gene: -
abundance: -
v_gene: TRBV7-2
CDR3nt: TGTGCCACCCCGAGGGCGGGGGGAAATGAAAAACTGTTTTTT
CDR3aa: CATPRAGGNEKLFF

j_gene: TRBJ2-7
d_gene: TRBD1
abundance: -
v_gene: TRBV3-1/TRBV3-2
CDR3nt: TGTGCCAGCAGCCAAGAGGGACAGGGGAACGAGCAGTACTTC
CDR3aa: CASSQEGQGNEQYF

j_gene: TRBJ2-6
d_gene: -
abundance: -
v_gene: TRBV4-2
CDR3nt: TGTGCCAGCAGAAAATATTTACAGGAGGGATCGGGCGGGGCCAACGTCCTGACTTTC
CDR3aa: CASRKYLQEGSGGANVLTF

j_gene: TRBJ2-5
d_gene: TRBD2
abundance: -
v_gene: TRBV7-8
CDR3nt: TGTGCCAGCAGGGAAACTCTAGCGGGGGCTCCTCAAGAGACCCAGTACTTC
CDR3aa: CASRETLAGAPQETQYF

j_gene: TRBJ2-3
d_gene: TRBD2
abundance: -
v_gene: TRBV5-6
CDR3nt: TGTGCCAGCAGCTCAAGCGGGGCCGGTGCCCAAGATACGCAGTATTTT
CDR3aa: CASSSSGAGAQDTQYF

j_gene: TRBJ1-5
d_gene: -
abundance: -
v_gene: TRBV7-2
CDR3nt: TGTGCCAGCAGCCAGGGACAAATTAGCAATCAGCCCCAGCATTTT
CDR3aa: CASSQGQISNQPQHF

j_gene: TRBJ1-2
d_gene: -
abundance: -
v_gene: TRBV19
CDR3nt: TGTGCCAGTAGTATAGGGAGCAGCTATGGCTACACCTTC
CDR3aa: CASSIGSSYGYTF

j_gene: TRBJ2-1
d_gene: TRBD2
abundance: -
v_gene: TRBV7-2
CDR3nt: TGTGCCAGCAGCAAATCCAGGGGAGGGACTAGCGTTAGGGGTGAGCAGTTCTTC
CDR3aa: CASSKSRGGTSVRGEQFF

j_gene: TRBJ2-6
d_gene: TRBD1
abundance: -
v_gene: TRBV6-6
CDR3nt: TGTGCCAGCAGTCTGCAAGACAGGGCGGCTGGGGCCAACGTCCTGACTTTC
CDR3aa: CASSLQDRAAGANVLTF

j_gene: TRBJ2-5
d_gene: -
abundance: -
v_gene: TRBV5-1
CDR3nt: TGCGCCAGCAGCTTGTTCCGGGGGACGGGAGAGACCCAGTACTTC
CDR3aa: CASSLFRGTGETQYF

j_gene: TRBJ1-6
d_gene: -
abundance: -
v_gene: TRBV5-4
CDR3nt: TGTGCCAGCAGTATGGGGGGGGACATTAATTCACCCCTCCACTTT
CDR3aa: CASSMGGDINSPLHF

j_gene: TRBJ1-1
d_gene: -
abundance: -
v_gene: TRBV18
CDR3nt: TGTGCCAGCTCACCACCTCCGGGGAGGAGGACTGAAGCTTTCTTT
CDR3aa: CASSPPPGRRTEAFF

j_gene: TRBJ2-1
d_gene: TRBD2
abundance: -
v_gene: TRBV19
CDR3nt: TGTGCCAGTAGTAAGGCTAGCGGGGACTTCAATGAGCAGTTCTTC
CDR3aa: CASSKASGDFNEQFF

j_gene: TRBJ2-1
d_gene: TRBD2
abundance: -
v_gene: TRBV2
CDR3nt: TGTGCCAGCAGTTCTAGCGGGGGGGACAATGAGCAGTTCTTC
CDR3aa: CASSSSGGDNEQFF

j_gene: TRBJ2-7
d_gene: -
abundance: -
v_gene: TRBV28
CDR3nt: TGTGCCAGCAGATACAAGTACGAGCAGTACTTC
CDR3aa: CASRYKYEQYF

j_gene: TRBJ2-5
d_gene: -
abundance: -
v_gene: TRBV7-3
CDR3nt: TGTGCCAGCAGCTTAATTCCAGAAGAGACCCAGTACTTC
CDR3aa: CASSLIPEETQYF

j_gene: TRBJ2-7
d_gene: TRBD2
abundance: -
v_gene: TRBV3-1/TRBV3-2
CDR3nt: TGTGCCAGCAGCCAGTCTAGCGGGGGGTACGAGCAGTACTTC
CDR3aa: CASSQSSGGYEQYF

j_gene: TRBJ1-5
d_gene: -
abundance: -
v_gene: TRBV18
CDR3nt: TGTGCCAGCTCACCAAACGGGAATAGCAATCAGCCCCAGCATTTT
CDR3aa: CASSPNGNSNQPQHF

j_gene: TRBJ1-1
d_gene: -
abundance: few
v_gene: TRBV7-9
CDR3nt: TGTGCCAGCAGCTTAAAGGACAGCTTGTGGGTGCGTAACACTGAAGCTTTCTTT
CDR3aa: CASSLKDSLWVRNTEAFF

j_gene: TRBJ2-1
d_gene: TRBD2
abundance: -
v_gene: TRBV7-2
CDR3nt: TGTGCAAGCATGGCACTAGCGGGGGGTCATGAGCAGTTCTTC
CDR3aa: CASMALAGGHEQFF

j_gene: TRBJ1-1
d_gene: TRBD1
abundance: once
v_gene: TRBV3-1/TRBV3-2
CDR3nt: TGTGCCAGCAGCCCATCGGACAGGTTGGACACTGAAGCTTTCTTT
CDR3aa: CASSPSDRLDTEAFF

j_gene: TRBJ2-3
d_gene: -
abundance: -
v_gene: TRBV9
CDR3nt: TGTGCCAGCAGCCCCGGACAGATAGATACGCAGTATTTT
CDR3aa: CASSPGQIDTQYF

j_gene: TRBJ1-1
d_gene: -
abundance: -
v_gene: TRBV12-3/TRBV12-4
CDR3nt: TGTGCCAGCAGCCTCTTGAGGGACACTGAAGCTTTCTTT
CDR3aa: CASSLLRDTEAFF

j_gene: TRBJ1-2
d_gene: TRBD1
abundance: -
v_gene: TRBV18
CDR3nt: TGTGCCAGCTCTCTTTCCGGGACAGGGGGCGGCTATGGCTACACCTTC
CDR3aa: CASSLSGTGGGYGYTF

j_gene: TRBJ1-1
d_gene: -
abundance: once
v_gene: TRBV2
CDR3nt: TGTGCCAGCAGGGTCCTTCAGGCGACTGAAGCTTTCTTT
CDR3aa: CASRVLQATEAFF

j_gene: TRBJ1-6
d_gene: TRBD1
abundance: few
v_gene: TRBV27
CDR3nt: TGTGCCAGCATCCACGACAGGGAGAATTCACCCCTCCACTTT
CDR3aa: CASIHDRENSPLHF

j_gene: TRBJ2-7
d_gene: TRBD1
abundance: -
v_gene: TRBV6-5
CDR3nt: TGTGCCAGCAGCCCCCTCGGACAGGGCTACGAGCAGTACTTC
CDR3aa: CASSPLGQGYEQYF

j_gene: TRBJ2-7
d_gene: -
abundance: -
v_gene: TRBV5-1
CDR3nt: TGCGCCAGCAGCTTGGAGGAGCGGGCCCCCTACGAGCAGTACTTC
CDR3aa: CASSLEERAPYEQYF

j_gene: TRBJ2-7
d_gene: -
abundance: -
v_gene: TRBV2
CDR3nt: TGTGCCAGCAGTGTACAGGGCTACGAGCAGTACTTC
CDR3aa: CASSVQGYEQYF

j_gene: TRBJ1-2
d_gene: TRBD1
abundance: -
v_gene: TRBV7-9
CDR3nt: TGTGCCAGCAGCTCAGACAGGGTGGGCTACACCTTC
CDR3aa: CASSSDRVGYTF

j_gene: TRBJ2-7
d_gene: TRBD2
abundance: -
v_gene: TRBV13
CDR3nt: TGTGCCAGCAAGGCGGGGGGAAGCTCCTACGAGCAGTACTTC
CDR3aa: CASKAGGSSYEQYF

j_gene: TRBJ1-3
d_gene: -
abundance: -
v_gene: TRBV5-5
CDR3nt: TGTGCCAGCAGTCCAGGGCCGAGCTCTGGAAACACCATATATTTT
CDR3aa: CASSPGPSSGNTIYF

j_gene: TRBJ1-4
d_gene: -
abundance: -
v_gene: TRBV6-5
CDR3nt: TGTGCCAGCAGTCCCAAGGGGGTAGAGGAAAAACTGTTTTTT
CDR3aa: CASSPKGVEEKLFF

j_gene: TRBJ1-2
d_gene: TRBD1
abundance: -
v_gene: TRBV6-6
CDR3nt: TGTGCCACCTTGGGGGACAGGGGGAGGTCGGGAGGGGGCTACACCTTC
CDR3aa: CATLGDRGRSGGGYTF

j_gene: TRBJ2-2
d_gene: -
abundance: -
v_gene: TRBV5-4
CDR3nt: TGTGCCAGCAGTCCGCAGGGTACCGGGGAGCTGTTTTTT
CDR3aa: CASSPQGTGELFF

j_gene: TRBJ2-1
d_gene: -
abundance: -
v_gene: TRBV29-1
CDR3nt: TGCAGCCTCAGGGGATACAATGAGCAGTTCTTC
CDR3aa: CSLRGYNEQFF

j_gene: TRBJ1-1
d_gene: -
abundance: -
v_gene: TRBV2
CDR3nt: TGTGCCAGCACCGAGGGGGTCGAAGCTTTCTTT
CDR3aa: CASTEGVEAFF

j_gene: TRBJ1-1
d_gene: -
abundance: -
v_gene: TRBV6-2/TRBV6-3
CDR3nt: TGTGCCAGCAGTTATACACGTACTGAAGCTTTCTTT
CDR3aa: CASSYTRTEAFF

j_gene: TRBJ1-1
d_gene: -
abundance: -
v_gene: TRBV29-1
CDR3nt: TGCAGCGCCGCTCATTCGGAAGCGGGAGACACTGAAGCTTTCTTT
CDR3aa: CSAAHSEAGDTEAFF

j_gene: TRBJ1-4
d_gene: -
abundance: -
v_gene: TRBV4-2
CDR3nt: TGTGCCAGCAGCCAAGACGTAGAGGAAAAACTGTTTTTT
CDR3aa: CASSQDVEEKLFF

j_gene: TRBJ2-1
d_gene: TRBD1
abundance: -
v_gene: TRBV5-1
CDR3nt: TGCGCCAGCAGCTTACAGGGACAGGGGGCCTACAATGAGCAGTTCTTC
CDR3aa: CASSLQGQGAYNEQFF

j_gene: TRBJ2-3
d_gene: TRBD1
abundance: -
v_gene: TRBV24-1
CDR3nt: TGTGCCGTAGGACAGGGGAGCACAGATACGCAGTATTTT
CDR3aa: CAVGQGSTDTQYF

j_gene: TRBJ2-7
d_gene: -
abundance: -
v_gene: TRBV14
CDR3nt: TGTGCCAGCAGCCAAGTTCCGAACGGGGGAGGAGACGAGCAGTACTTC
CDR3aa: CASSQVPNGGGDEQYF

j_gene: TRBJ2-7
d_gene: TRBD1
abundance: -
v_gene: TRBV5-1
CDR3nt: TGCGCCAGCAGCTCAGGACAGGTGGGGGCCGAGCAGTACTTC
CDR3aa: CASSSGQVGAEQYF

j_gene: TRBJ1-1
d_gene: -
abundance: -
v_gene: TRBV6-5
CDR3nt: TGTGCCAGCCACTCGGTCGGGGGGTACACTGAAGCTTTCTTT
CDR3aa: CASHSVGGYTEAFF

j_gene: TRBJ2-1
d_gene: TRBD2
abundance: -
v_gene: TRBV5-1
CDR3nt: TGCGCCAGCAGTCCTCTAGCGGGGGGATGGGATGAGCAGTTCTTC
CDR3aa: CASSPLAGGWDEQFF

j_gene: TRBJ1-2
d_gene: TRBD1
abundance: few
v_gene: TRBV10-3
CDR3nt: TGTGCCATCATGACAGGGGGATTTGGCTACACCTTC
CDR3aa: CAIMTGGFGYTF

j_gene: TRBJ1-5
d_gene: -
abundance: -
v_gene: TRBV5-1
CDR3nt: TGCGCCAGCAGCTTGGGCAGGGGTTCTATTAATCAGCCCCAGCATTTT
CDR3aa: CASSLGRGSINQPQHF

j_gene: TRBJ2-3
d_gene: -
abundance: -
v_gene: TRBV7-3
CDR3nt: TGTGCCAGCAGCCAAAGGGGCAGGGTATTGGATACGCAGTATTTT
CDR3aa: CASSQRGRVLDTQYF